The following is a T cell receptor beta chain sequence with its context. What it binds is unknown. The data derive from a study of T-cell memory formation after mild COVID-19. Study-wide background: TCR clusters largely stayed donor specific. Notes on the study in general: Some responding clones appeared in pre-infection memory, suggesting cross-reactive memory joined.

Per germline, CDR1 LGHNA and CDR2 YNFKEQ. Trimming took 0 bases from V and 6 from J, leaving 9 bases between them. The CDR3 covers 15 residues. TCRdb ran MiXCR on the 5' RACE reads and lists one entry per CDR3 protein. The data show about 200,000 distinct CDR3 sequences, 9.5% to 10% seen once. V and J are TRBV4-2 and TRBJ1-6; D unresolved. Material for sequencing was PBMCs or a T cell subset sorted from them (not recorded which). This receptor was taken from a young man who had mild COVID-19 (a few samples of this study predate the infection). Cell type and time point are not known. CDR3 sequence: CASSQDRTPNSPLHF. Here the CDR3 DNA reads TGTGCCAGCAGCCAAGACAGGACCCCTAATTCACCCCTCCACTTT.